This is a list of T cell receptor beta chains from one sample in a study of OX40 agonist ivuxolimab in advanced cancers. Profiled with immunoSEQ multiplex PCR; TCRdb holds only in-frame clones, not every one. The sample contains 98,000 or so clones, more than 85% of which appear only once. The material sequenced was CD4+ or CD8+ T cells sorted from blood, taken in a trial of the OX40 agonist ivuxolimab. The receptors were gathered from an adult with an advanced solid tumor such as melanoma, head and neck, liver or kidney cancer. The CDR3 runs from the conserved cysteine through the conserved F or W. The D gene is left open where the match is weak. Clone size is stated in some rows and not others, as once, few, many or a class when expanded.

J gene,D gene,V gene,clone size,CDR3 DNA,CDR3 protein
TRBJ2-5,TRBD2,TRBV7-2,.,TGTGCCAGCGGTAAGACTAGCGGGATCGAGACCCAGTACTTC,CASGKTSGIETQYF
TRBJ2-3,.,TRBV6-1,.,TGTGCCAGCCTTGACACAGCCACAGATACGCAGTATTTT,CASLDTATDTQYF
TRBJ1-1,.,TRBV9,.,TGTGCCAGCAGCGTAGAGGGAAGGAACACTGAAGCTTTCTTT,CASSVEGRNTEAFF
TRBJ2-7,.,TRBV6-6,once,TGTGCCAGCAGTGTAAACCGGGACACCGCCTACGAGCAGTACTTC,CASSVNRDTAYEQYF
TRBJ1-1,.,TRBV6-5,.,TGTGCCAGCAGCGGGGCCGGGAAAATCACTGAAGCTTTCTTT,CASSGAGKITEAFF
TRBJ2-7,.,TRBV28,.,TGTGCCAGCAGGCTGCACGGGGGGCCCTACGAGCAGTACTTC,CASRLHGGPYEQYF
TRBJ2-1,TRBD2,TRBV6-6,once,TGTGCCAGCCACCAGCGGGGGTACAATGAGCAGTTCTTC,CASHQRGYNEQFF
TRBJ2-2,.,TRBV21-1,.,TGTGCCAGCAGCAAAGGTGGCGGGGAGCTGTTTTTT,CASSKGGGELFF
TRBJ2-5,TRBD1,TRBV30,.,TGTGCCTGGAGCACAGGGGTGGGGACCCAGTACTTC,CAWSTGVGTQYF
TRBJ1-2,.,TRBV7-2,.,TGTGCCAGCAGCTTCGGACTTACTAACTATGGCTACACCTTC,CASSFGLTNYGYTF
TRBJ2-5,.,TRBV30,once,TGTGCCTCCCATACAGGGTTCGAAGAGACCCAGTACTTC,CASHTGFEETQYF
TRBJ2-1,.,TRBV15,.,TGTGCCACCAGCAGAGAGGAAGGCTACAATGAGCAGTTCTTC,CATSREEGYNEQFF
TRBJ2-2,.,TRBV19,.,TGTGCCAGTAGTGTACAAGGGGGGACCGGGGAGCTGTTTTTT,CASSVQGGTGELFF
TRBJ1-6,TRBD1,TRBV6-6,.,TGTGCCAGCAGTCCGGACAGGGTGGGATCACCCCTCCACTTT,CASSPDRVGSPLHF
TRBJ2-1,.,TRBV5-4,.,TGTGCCAGCAGTCGCGGGGGCGCCTACAATGAGCAGTTCTTC,CASSRGGAYNEQFF
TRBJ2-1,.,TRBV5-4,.,TGTGCCAGCAGCCCCGACTCCCGTTCGGTCGGTGAGCAGTTCTTC,CASSPDSRSVGEQFF
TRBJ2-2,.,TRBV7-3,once,TGTGCCAGCAAAGACAGCGACAACACCGGGGAGCTGTTTTTT,CASKDSDNTGELFF
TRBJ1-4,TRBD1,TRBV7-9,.,TGTGCCAGCAGCACCTCGGACAGGGGGATTGGGGAAAAACTGTTTTTT,CASSTSDRGIGEKLFF
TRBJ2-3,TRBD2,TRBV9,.,TGTGCCAGCAGCGCCAATCAGCGGGAGAGAAGCACAGATACGCAGTATTTT,CASSANQRERSTDTQYF
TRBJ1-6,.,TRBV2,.,TGTGCCAGCAGTTGGGAAGGACGGACAAATTCACCCCTCCACTTT,CASSWEGRTNSPLHF
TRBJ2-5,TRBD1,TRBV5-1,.,TGCGCCAGCAGCGCGACAGGGGGCGCCTTTCGGGAGACCCAGTACTTC,CASSATGGAFRETQYF
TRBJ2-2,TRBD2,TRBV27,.,TGTGCCAGCAGCTGGACTAGCGGGAGGCCCACCGGGGAGCTGTTTTTT,CASSWTSGRPTGELFF
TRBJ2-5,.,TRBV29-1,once,TGCAGCGTTGGACGGAACCAAGAGACCCAGTACTTC,CSVGRNQETQYF
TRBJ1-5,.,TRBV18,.,TGTGCCAGCTCACCACCGGGGGGGAGTACGCAGCCCCAGCATTTT,CASSPPGGSTQPQHF
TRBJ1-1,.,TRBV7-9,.,TGTGCCAGCAGCTCAGGGCACCTGAACACTGAAGCTTTCTTT,CASSSGHLNTEAFF
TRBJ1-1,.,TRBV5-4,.,TGTGCCAGCAGCTTGGCCGGACAGACCAACACTGAAGCTTTCTTT,CASSLAGQTNTEAFF
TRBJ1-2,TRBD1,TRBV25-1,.,TGTGCCAGCAGTGACCCGACAGGGGGCGGGTATGGCTACACCTTC,CASSDPTGGGYGYTF
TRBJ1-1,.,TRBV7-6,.,TGTGCCAGCAGCTCAGACCGTCTTGGGAACACTGAAGCTTTCTTT,CASSSDRLGNTEAFF
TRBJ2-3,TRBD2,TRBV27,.,TGTGCCAGCAGTCCGGGGACTAGCGGCACAGATACGCAGTATTTT,CASSPGTSGTDTQYF
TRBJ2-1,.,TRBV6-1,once,TGTGCCAGCAGTGAAGACTGGGGGGACCTCGGCGGGGAGCAGTTCTTC,CASSEDWGDLGGEQFF
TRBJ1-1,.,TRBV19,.,TGTGCCAGTAGCCCCAGAGGGACACGTGTTGAAGCTTTCTTT,CASSPRGTRVEAFF
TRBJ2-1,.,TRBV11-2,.,TGTGCCAGCAGCTTGGTGGGCGAGAATGAGCAGTTCTTC,CASSLVGENEQFF
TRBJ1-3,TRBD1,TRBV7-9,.,TGTGCCAGCAGCTTAGCGACAGGGGGAAACACCATATATTTT,CASSLATGGNTIYF
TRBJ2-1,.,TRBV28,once,TGTGCCAGCAGTCCGCAGGGGTTCAATGAGCAGTTCTTC,CASSPQGFNEQFF
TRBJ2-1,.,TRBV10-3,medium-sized,TGTGCCATCGGGTCCGGGAGCGGGTATGAGCAGTTCTTC,CAIGSGSGYEQFF
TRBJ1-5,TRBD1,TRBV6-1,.,TGTGCCAGCAGAGAATCGGGACAGGGATATAGCAATCAGCCCCAGCATTTT,CASRESGQGYSNQPQHF
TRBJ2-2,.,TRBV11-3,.,TGTGCCAGCAGCCCCGGACATCCCGGGGAGCTGTTTTTT,CASSPGHPGELFF
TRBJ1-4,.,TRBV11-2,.,TGTGCCAGCAGCACCCGGGGCCCAACTAATGAAAAACTGTTTTTT,CASSTRGPTNEKLFF
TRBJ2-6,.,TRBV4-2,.,TGTGCCAGCAGCCAAGCCGACAGAGGTTCTGGGGCCAACGTCCTGACTTTC,CASSQADRGSGANVLTF
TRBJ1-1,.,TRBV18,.,TGTGCCAGCTCACCACCGATGACCAACACTGAAGCTTTCTTT,CASSPPMTNTEAFF
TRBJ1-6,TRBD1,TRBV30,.,TGTGCCTGGAGATCGACAGGGACCCTCCACTTT,CAWRSTGTLHF
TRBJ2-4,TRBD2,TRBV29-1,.,TGCAGCGTTCAAGCGGGGGCAAACATTCAGTACTTC,CSVQAGANIQYF
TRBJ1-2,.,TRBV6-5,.,TGTGCCAGCAGTTACTCGGATTTTAGGTTGGGGGGCTACACCTTC,CASSYSDFRLGGYTF
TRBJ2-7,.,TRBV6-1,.,TGTGCCAGCACCGACGCGGCGGGTCGCTGGGAGTACTTC,CASTDAAGRWEYF